The 4 T cell receptor beta chains presented below share a single source sample, sequenced in a study of blood T cell repertoires in COVID-19. Profiling relied on immunoSEQ multiplex PCR, and the TCRdb table lists in-frame clones only, not all of them. This table holds about 110,000 clones, roughly 80% found once. The sequenced sample was peripheral blood. The source is an older man with acute or convalescent COVID-19.

CDR3 sequence (DNA): TGTGCCAGCAGTGAATATAAGGGGACAGGGGATGGTTCACCCCTCCACTTT. This encodes CASSEYKGTGDGSPLHF. The chain combines TRBV25-1 with TRBJ1-6, with 10 bases fitting TRBD1. The germline gives CDR1 MGHDK, CDR2 SYGVNS. There are 17 residues in the CDR3. The V and J ends lost 0 bases and 9 bases, in that order; junction bases with no gene match: 8.

The chain has TRBV11-3 and TRBJ2-1, with 9 nucleotides matching TRBD2. J gave up 10 bases and V 1 base, and 2 bases lay outside the gene matches. Per germline, CDR1 SGHNT and CDR2 YENEEA. The CDR3 covers 13 residues. The CDR3: CASSLVAGEEQFF. In nucleotides, the CDR3 is TGTGCCAGCAGCTTAGTAGCGGGGGAGGAGCAGTTCTTC.

The gene calls are TRBV6-4 and TRBJ2-7; TRBD1 might be the D (6 bases). The V end was cut by 9 bases, the J end by 5 bases, with 29 bases between. CDR3 length: 17 amino acids. The germline gives CDR1 MRHNA, CDR2 SNTAGT. The CDR3 DNA follows: TGTGCCAGGCCGTACTCCACAGGGACGGCGGCGGCCGACGAGCAGTACTTC. It yields the protein CARPYSTGTAAADEQYF.

This rearrangement joins TRBV6-5 to TRBJ1-5; D gene uncertain. Trimming took 5 bases from V and 2 from J, leaving 13 bases between them. The CDR3 loop spans 15 amino acids. The V gene's germline CDR1 is MNHEY and CDR2 SVGAGI. The CDR3 protein is CASSREWSGNQPQHF. The CDR3 region has the DNA TGTGCCAGCAGTAGGGAGTGGAGCGGCAATCAGCCCCAGCATTTT.